This T cell receptor (beta chain) was recorded in a study of identifying expanded T cells in peripheral blood. Study-wide results and limits: Differentially abundant clones: approximately 1.3 between replicates, 16.4 at approximately two weeks, approximately 18 at four. Across healthy donors, higher total template counts meant significantly greater roughly 2-week count variance.

About this clone itself: Its antigen remains unknown.

Repertoires were generated with immunoSEQ multiplex PCR, while TCRdb's copy carries only in-frame clones and drops some. The table has about 120,000 clones, approximately 80% seen once. The CDR3 contains 14 residues. The V end was cut by 5 bases, the J end by 5 bases, with 10 bases between. CDR1 SGHTA and CDR2 FQGNSA come from the germline V gene. This clonotype was sampled from a person between 18 and 69 years old in good health. The V gene is TRBV7-2, the J gene TRBJ1-6; D perhaps matches TRBD1 (5 bases). The source material was blood. The chain's CDR3 is CASSPGSNNSPLHF. In nucleotides, the CDR3 is TGTGCCAGCAGCCCAGGGTCAAATAATTCACCCCTCCACTTT.